What follows are 25 T cell receptor beta chains derived from one specimen sequenced in a study of OX40 agonist ivuxolimab in advanced cancers. The method was immunoSEQ multiplex PCR; TCRdb's version includes in-frame clones alone and lacks a portion of them. The sample has 70,000 to 80,000 clones; around 85% are singletons. Sequencing used CD4+ or CD8+ T cells sorted from blood, obtained in a trial of the OX40 agonist ivuxolimab. Receptor source: an adult with an advanced solid tumor such as melanoma, head and neck, liver or kidney cancer.

The chain links TRBV7-2 to TRBJ1-5, with a weak D call TRBD1 (5 bases). The CDR3 extends over 14 amino acids. Trimming removed 2 bases at V and 7 bases at J, with 12 bases between. Germline loops: CDR1 SGHTA, CDR2 FQGNSA. The CDR3 DNA follows: TGTGCCAGCAGCTTACTTGGGGGTGACCAGCCCCAGCATTTT. Translating gives CASSLLGGDQPQHF.

The rearrangement joins TRBV11-1 to TRBJ1-2; no reliable D call. Germline CDR1 is SGHAT and CDR2 is FQDESV (reference sequence). V was shortened by 3 bases and J by 4 bases, with 9 bases between the two germline ends. This CDR3 comprises 13 residues. The CDR3 DNA reads as TGTGCCAGCAGCTTCGACGGAACCTATGGCTACACCTTC. It translates to CASSFDGTYGYTF.

The rearrangement links TRBV9 to TRBJ2-6, with 9 nucleotides matching TRBD1. Germline V lookup: CDR1 SGDLS, CDR2 YYNGEE. V shed 3 bases, J shed 0 bases, and the junction held 10 bases outside the gene matches. The CDR3 totals 19 residues. In DNA form, the CDR3 reads TGTGCCAGCAGCGCCCTCTCGGGACAGGGAATCTCTGGGGCCAACGTCCTGACTTTC. Protein product: CASSALSGQGISGANVLTF.

This chain links TRBV9 with TRBJ2-2, with TRBD2 identical over 9 bases. Germline V gene sequence: CDR1 SGDLS, CDR2 YYNGEE. J lost 0 bases, V lost 0 bases, and 0 bases had no gene match. The CDR3 contains 16 residues. The CDR3 DNA sequence: TGTGCCAGCAGCGTAGTAGCGGGGGCGAACACCGGGGAGCTGTTTTTT. Residues: CASSVVAGANTGELFF. Based on the CDR3 plus reference TRBV9 and TRBJ2-2, the full variable domain is DSGVTQTPKHLITATGQRVTLRCSPRSGDLSVYWYQQSLDQGLQFLIQYYNGEERAKGNILERFSAQQFPDLHSELNLSSLELGDSALYFCASSVVAGANTGELFFGEGSRLTVL.

CDR3 nucleotides: TGTGCCAGCAGCTACTTGAATCCGGCAGGGGAGCTGTTTTTT. Translated, it gives CASSYLNPAGELFF. The rearrangement joins TRBV11-3 to TRBJ2-2, with D uncertain. From germline, CDR1 is SGHNT and CDR2 YENEEA. The CDR3 runs 14 residues. V was pared by 4 bases and J by 8 bases, with 14 bases between.

CDR3 coding DNA: TGTGCCAGCAGCTCCGGGACAGGAAACACCATATATTTT. This encodes CASSSGTGNTIYF. The genes are TRBV4-2 and TRBJ1-3; a weak D match, TRBD1 (6 bases). The germline V gene encodes CDR1 LGHNA and CDR2 YNFKEQ. The V end lost 5 bases, the J end lost 4 bases, and 9 bases lay between the germline ends. The CDR3 has 13 residues.

Notes on this clone: Other DNA sequences of this sample code for an identical CDR3. In DNA form, the CDR3 reads TGTGCCAGCAGCGTAAATGGGTTGGGTAGCGGGAGGCCTGAGCAGTTCTTC. Protein sequence: CASSVNGLGSGRPEQFF. The rearrangement uses TRBV9 and TRBJ2-1, with 10 bases identical to TRBD2. Trimming took 1 base from V and 9 from J; bases not matched to a gene: 13. This CDR3 has 17 residues. Germline CDR1 is SGDLS and CDR2 is YYNGEE.

About this clone: Other DNA sequences within the sample encode an identical CDR3. V and J are TRBV6-1 and TRBJ2-5, with D possibly being TRBD1 (6 bases). The germline V gene encodes CDR1 MNHNS and CDR2 SASEGT. The CDR3 is 12 residues long. V shed 6 bases and J shed 5 bases, with 10 bases lying between them. CDR3 nucleotides: TGTGCCAGCAGACAGGGAAGGGAGACCCAGTACTTC. The encoded protein is CASRQGRETQYF.

The genes are TRBV6-5 and TRBJ2-1; no definite D call. Per germline, CDR1 MNHEY and CDR2 SVGAGI. This CDR3 has 14 residues. The germline V and J ends were trimmed by 6 bases and 3 bases, with 12 bases remaining between them. In nucleotides, the CDR3 is TGTGCCAGCAGCCGCCGAGACATCTACAATGAGCAGTTCTTC. Its protein product is CASSRRDIYNEQFF.

The chain employs TRBV11-2 and TRBJ1-1; D ambiguous. Germline CDR1 reads SGHAT; CDR2 reads FQNNGV. This CDR3 comprises 13 residues. V lost 3 bases, J lost 6 bases, and 11 bases lay in between. CDR3 region: CASSFNYQAEAFF. Here the CDR3 DNA reads TGTGCCAGCAGCTTTAATTATCAGGCTGAAGCTTTCTTT.

The CDR3 region is CASADGLSQETQYF. CDR3 nucleotide sequence: TGTGCCAGTGCGGACGGACTCTCTCAAGAGACCCAGTACTTC. J is TRBJ2-5 and V is TRBV19, with D possibly being TRBD2 (5 bases). Germline CDR1 and CDR2: LNHDA and SQIVND (reference sequence). This CDR3 region has 14 residues. Deletions cut 8 bases from V and 2 bases from J, with 15 bases between.

The rearrangement uses TRBV5-1 and TRBJ2-3; D is undetermined. Trimming left V 4 bases short and J 1 base short, with 10 bases between. The CDR3 is 14 amino acids. Germline CDR1 is SGHRS and CDR2 is YFSETQ. The DNA of the CDR3 is TGCGCCAGCAGCAAGGACCAGGGCACAGATACGCAGTATTTT. This codes for CASSKDQGTDTQYF.

The chain combines TRBV6-6 with TRBJ1-1; D gene ambiguous. Germline assignment: CDR1 MNHNY and CDR2 SVGAGI (reference sequence). V lost 0 bases and J lost 6, with 11 bases in between. There are 14 residues in the CDR3. The CDR3 region is CASSYSWGGPEAFF. In DNA, the CDR3 is TGTGCCAGCAGTTACTCCTGGGGTGGGCCTGAAGCTTTCTTT.

The V and J genes are TRBV29-1 and TRBJ2-1, with D uncertain. Between the trimmed V and J ends, which lost 0 bases and 0 bases, there was a span of 6 bases. Germline lookup yields CDR1 SQVTM and CDR2 ANQGSEA. The CDR3 sequence is 14 residues long. CDR3 coding DNA: TGCAGCGTTGAAGATCTCCGCTCCTACAATGAGCAGTTCTTC. This codes for CSVEDLRSYNEQFF.

Only one count was recorded for this clone. Being one base from a much bigger clone, this may be a read error. The CDR3 loop is CASSLEPNTEAFF. DNA of the CDR3: TGTGCCAGCAGCTTAGAACCGAACACTGAAGCTTTCTTT. The chain recombines TRBV7-9 with TRBJ1-1; D ambiguous. The germline V gene encodes CDR1 SEHNR and CDR2 FQNEAQ (reference sequence). The CDR3 sequence is 13 residues long. With 1 base removed from V and 1 base from J, the gap between germline ends came to 4 bases.

The chain uses TRBV2 and TRBJ1-2; 7 positions match TRBD1. Germline values: CDR1 SNHLY, CDR2 FYNNEI. The CDR3 covers 15 residues. Trimming cost V 0 bases and J 2 bases; bases outside gene matches: 3. CDR3 in DNA: TGTGCCAGCAGTGAAGCTACGACAGGGAACTATGGCTACACCTTC. Its protein product is CASSEATTGNYGYTF.

The V and J genes are TRBV6-6 and TRBJ1-3, with D unclear. V shed 4 bases and J shed 3 bases, with 10 bases lying between them. The CDR3 contains 14 residues. Germline V CDR1 and CDR2: MNHNY, SVGAGI (reference sequence). CDR3 coding DNA: TGTGCCAGCAGTTTTGTGGAGGGTGGAAACACCATATATTTT. Protein: CASSFVEGGNTIYF.

The chain couples TRBV14 to TRBJ1-2, with no clear D. The V gene lost 5 bases and the J gene lost 13 bases, with 14 bases spanning the gap. This CDR3 is built from 11 residues. CDR1 is SGHDN and CDR2 is FVKESK in the germline V gene. The chain's CDR3 is CASSSPGDPTF. DNA of the CDR3: TGTGCCAGCAGCTCTCCGGGAGACCCCACCTTC. Variable domain in full (rest from reference TRBV14 and TRBJ1-2): EAGVTQFPSHSVIEKGQTVTLRCDPISGHDNLYWYRRVMGKEIKFLLHFVKESKQDESGMPNNRFLAERTGGTYSTLKVQPAELEDSGVYFCASSSPGDPTFGSGTRLTVV.

The chain uses TRBV19 and TRBJ1-2; 9 bases match TRBD1. The germline CDR1 and CDR2 sequences are LNHDA and SQIVND (reference sequence). Trimming removed 6 bases from V and 2 bases from J; junction bases left unmatched: 13. The CDR3 extends over 17 amino acids. In nucleotides, the CDR3 is TGTGCCAGTAGCCGGGACAGGGAAAGAGGGCAGAACTATGGCTACACCTTC. Protein product: CASSRDRERGQNYGYTF.

The chain links TRBV15 to TRBJ1-1, with D maybe TRBD1 (5 bases). The CDR3 has 16 amino acids. Germline V gene data show CDR1 as LNHNV and CDR2 as YYDKDF (reference sequence). Trimming removed 0 bases from V and 5 bases from J, with 16 bases in between. This CDR3 reads CATSRDGGGARTEAFF. Here the CDR3 DNA reads TGTGCCACCAGCAGAGATGGGGGGGGTGCGAGGACTGAAGCTTTCTTT.

In regard to this clone: Other DNA variants within this sample encode the same CDR3. This sequence joins TRBV7-2 and TRBJ1-2; TRBD1 matches 9 bases. This CDR3 has 13 residues. Germline loops: CDR1 SGHTA, CDR2 FQGNSA. The junction had 4 bases not matched to a gene; V was cut back by 4 bases and J by 7 bases. DNA of the CDR3: TGTGCCAGCAGCTCCGGACAGGGGAGTGGCTACACCTTC. Translated, it gives CASSSGQGSGYTF.

The V call is TRBV11-3, the J call TRBJ2-1; 7 bases line up with TRBD1. Germline V gene data show CDR1 as SGHNT and CDR2 as YENEEA. Losses at the gene ends were 4 bases for V and 0 bases for J; bases not matched to a gene: 3. The CDR3 spans 15 residues. The CDR3 sequence is CASSSRDSSYNEQFF. The CDR3, as DNA: TGTGCCAGCAGCTCCCGGGACAGCTCCTACAATGAGCAGTTCTTC.

The chain uses TRBV11-1 and TRBJ2-3; 15 positions match TRBD2. The CDR3 sequence is 19 residues long. Germline values: CDR1 SGHAT, CDR2 FQDESV (reference sequence). V lost 0 bases and J lost 5; bases outside the gene matches: 9. In DNA form, the CDR3 reads TGTGCCAGCAGCTTAGCGCTGAGGACTAGCGGGGGGGCGCAAGATACGCAGTATTTT. Residues: CASSLALRTSGGAQDTQYF. The full variable domain, rest sourced from reference TRBV11-1 and TRBJ2-3, is EAEVAQSPRYKITEKSQAVAFWCDPISGHATLYWYRQILGQGPELLVQFQDESVVDDSQLPKDRFSAERLKGVDSTLKIQPAELGDSAMYLCASSLALRTSGGAQDTQYFGPGTRLTVL.

V usage is TRBV5-4 and J usage is TRBJ2-7; possibly TRBD1 for D (5 bases). Germline CDR1 and CDR2: SGHNT and YYREEE (reference sequence). This CDR3 is 15 amino acids long. Between the trimmed V and J ends, which lost 0 bases and 0 bases, there was a span of 10 bases. CDR3 DNA: TGTGCCAGCAGCTTGGGGTGGGGCGGCTCCTACGAGCAGTACTTC. It encodes CASSLGWGGSYEQYF.

The chain recombines TRBV4-3 with TRBJ1-4; 8 nucleotides agree with TRBD1. V lost 4 bases to trimming and J lost 4 bases; unmatched junction nucleotides: 5. CDR1 is LGHNA and CDR2 is YSLEER in the germline V gene. This CDR3 region has 15 residues. CDR3 in amino acids: CASSREDRGNEKLFF. The CDR3, as DNA: TGCGCCAGCAGCCGAGAAGACAGGGGTAATGAAAAACTGTTTTTT.